This T cell receptor beta chain was recovered during a study of T cell responses to AZD1222 COVID-19 vaccine. Germline V gives CDR1 PRHDT, CDR2 FYEKMQ (reference sequence). After removal of 4 bases from V and 4 bases from J, the junction contained 4 bases not matched to a gene. This CDR3 contains 14 residues. Measured with immunoSEQ multiplex PCR; TCRdb has only the in-frame clones, and not every one. The sample includes some 99,000 clones, more than 70% of them seen just once. This clone occurred a few times. The sample was peripheral blood, taken 28 days after the second AZD1222 dose. The TCR sequence derives from an adult who received the AZD1222 COVID-19 vaccine. The chain employs TRBV13 and TRBJ2-1, with 7 bases fitting TRBD1. The CDR3 DNA is TGTGCCAGCAGCTACGGGACAGAATACAATGAGCAGTTCTTC. It codes for CASSYGTEYNEQFF.